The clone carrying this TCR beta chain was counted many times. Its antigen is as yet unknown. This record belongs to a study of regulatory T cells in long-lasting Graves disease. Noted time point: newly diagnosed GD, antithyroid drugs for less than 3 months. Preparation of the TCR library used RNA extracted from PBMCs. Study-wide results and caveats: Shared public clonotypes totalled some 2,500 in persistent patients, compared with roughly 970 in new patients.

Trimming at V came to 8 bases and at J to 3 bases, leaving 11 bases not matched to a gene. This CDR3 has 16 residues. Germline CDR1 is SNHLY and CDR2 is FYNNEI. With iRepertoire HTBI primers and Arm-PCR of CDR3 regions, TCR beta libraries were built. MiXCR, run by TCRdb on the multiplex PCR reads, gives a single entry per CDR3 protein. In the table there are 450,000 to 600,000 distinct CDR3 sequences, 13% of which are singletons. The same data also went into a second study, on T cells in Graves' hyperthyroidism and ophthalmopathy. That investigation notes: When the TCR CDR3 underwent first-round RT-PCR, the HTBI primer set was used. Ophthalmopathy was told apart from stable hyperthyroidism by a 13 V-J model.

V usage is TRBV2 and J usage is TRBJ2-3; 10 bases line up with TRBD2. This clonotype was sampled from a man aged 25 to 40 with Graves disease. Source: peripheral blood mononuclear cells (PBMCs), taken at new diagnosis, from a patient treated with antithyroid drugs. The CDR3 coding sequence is TGTGCCAGCCTCAGCGGGAGGGCCCTGGGAACAGATACGCAGTATTTT. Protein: CASLSGRALGTDTQYF.